The 6 T cell receptor beta chains below were found in one sample sequenced in a study of cytomegalovirus exposure and HLA in healthy donors (dated by TCRdb to 2015 to 2018). Libraries came from the immunoSEQ multiplex PCR assay. As stored in TCRdb, this immuneACCESS dataset retains in-frame rearrangements with V and J assigned. A fraction of the clones does not appear; measured against another copy, unresolved V genes explain less than half of the discrepancy, and the remainder lacks a known reason. The sample table lists about 120,000 clones, about 82% of them with a count of one. Roughly 5.3% of the sample is in the top ten clones. Sequenced: PBMCs. These receptors were obtained from a man between 18 and 29 years old in good health and CMV-seronegative.

This chain joins TRBV10-1 and TRBJ2-4; TRBD2 matches 14 bases. Germline CDR1 reads WNHNN; CDR2 reads SYGVQD (reference sequence). The CDR3 has 17 residues. Germline trimming cut 2 bases from V and 6 bases from J; bases unmatched to any gene: 6. The CDR3 DNA is TGCGCCAGCAGTGAGGGGACTAGCGGGAGTATCGGAAACATTCAGTACTTC. Translating it yields CASSEGTSGSIGNIQYF.

This rearrangement joins TRBV2 to TRBJ2-2; 8 bases match TRBD1. This CDR3 is built from 16 residues. Germline lookup yields CDR1 SNHLY and CDR2 FYNNEI. V was clipped by 3 bases and J by 2 bases; unmatched bases: 5. Here the CDR3 reads CASSDDRGGNTGELFF. The DNA of the CDR3 is TGTGCCAGCAGTGACGACAGGGGTGGAAACACCGGGGAGCTGTTTTTT.

This clone has a single count. The chain links TRBV19 to TRBJ1-4, with 7 positions matching TRBD1. V was clipped by 6 bases and J by 0 bases; unmatched bases: 7. Germline CDR1 is LNHDA and CDR2 is SQIVND (reference sequence). This CDR3 is built from 16 residues. CDR3 region: CASRTGRGATNEKLFF. The CDR3 DNA reads as TGTGCCAGTAGGACAGGGCGGGGAGCAACTAATGAAAAACTGTTTTTT.

The chain recombines TRBV5-1 with TRBJ2-1, with 8 bases that match TRBD1. The CDR3 sequence is 18 residues long. J lost 5 bases, V lost 4 bases, and 17 bases had no gene match. Per germline, CDR1 SGHRS and CDR2 YFSETQ. Here the CDR3 DNA reads TGCGCCAGCAGCCAAAAGGCCTCCAGGGGGCCGCCACACAATGAGCAGTTCTTC. It specifies CASSQKASRGPPHNEQFF.

The rearrangement links TRBV18 to TRBJ1-1; D is possibly TRBD1 (5 bases). The V and J ends lost 0 bases and 3 bases respectively, with 11 bases between them. The CDR3 spans 15 residues. Germline V CDR1 and CDR2: KGHSH, LQKENI. CDR3 loop: CASSPPNRKDTEAFF. The CDR3 DNA reads TGTGCCAGCTCACCACCGAACAGGAAGGACACTGAAGCTTTCTTT.

The V and J genes are TRBV2 and TRBJ2-1; D remains unclear. CDR1 is SNHLY, CDR2 FYNNEI, per germline. The V end was cut by 0 bases, the J end by 7 bases, with 19 bases between. The CDR3 extends over 17 amino acids. The CDR3 coding sequence is TGTGCCAGCAGTGAAGCGCTTCTTTTGATAACCGGGAATGAGCAGTTCTTC. Amino acids: CASSEALLLITGNEQFF.